This T cell receptor beta chain came from a study of cytomegalovirus exposure and HLA in healthy donors. The CDR3 sequence is 14 residues long. CDR1 is WNHNN, CDR2 SYGVQD, per germline (reference sequence). Trimming removed 2 bases from V and 2 bases from J; junction bases left unmatched: 1. The study's findings and limits: The study labeled 150 or so TCR beta chains cytomegalovirus-associated.

In the PCR, 60 Vbeta and 13 Jbeta primers were used. Sequencing used immunoSEQ multiplex PCR; TCRdb keeps in-frame clones, though not all of them. The sample consists of about 140,000 clones, around 77% of them appearing once. In the case of this clone: Its antigen is as yet unknown.

The sequence came from a man younger than 40 in good health and CMV-seronegative. The chain joins TRBV10-1 to TRBJ2-3; 7 bases fit TRBD2. What was sequenced was PBMCs. The CDR3 spells CASSEERDTDTQYF. The CDR3 DNA reads TGCGCCAGCAGTGAGGAGCGGGACACAGATACGCAGTATTTT.